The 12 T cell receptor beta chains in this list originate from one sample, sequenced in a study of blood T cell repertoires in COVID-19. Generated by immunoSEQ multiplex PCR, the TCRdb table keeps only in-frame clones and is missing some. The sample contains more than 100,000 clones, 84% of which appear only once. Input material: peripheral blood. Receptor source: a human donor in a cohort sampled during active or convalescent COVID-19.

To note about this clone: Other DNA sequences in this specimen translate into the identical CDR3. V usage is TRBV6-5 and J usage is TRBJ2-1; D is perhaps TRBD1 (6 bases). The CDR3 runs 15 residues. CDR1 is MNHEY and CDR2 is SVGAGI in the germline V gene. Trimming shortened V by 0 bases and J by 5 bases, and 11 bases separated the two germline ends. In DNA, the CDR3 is TGTGCCAGCAGTTACTCGCAGGGGACACACAATGAGCAGTTCTTC. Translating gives CASSYSQGTHNEQFF.

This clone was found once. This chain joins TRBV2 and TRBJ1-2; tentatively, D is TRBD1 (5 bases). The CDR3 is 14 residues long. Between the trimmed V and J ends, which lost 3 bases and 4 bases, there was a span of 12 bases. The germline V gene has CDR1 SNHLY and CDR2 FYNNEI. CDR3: CASSDFGHVYGYTF. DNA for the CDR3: TGTGCCAGCAGTGATTTCGGACACGTCTATGGCTACACCTTC.

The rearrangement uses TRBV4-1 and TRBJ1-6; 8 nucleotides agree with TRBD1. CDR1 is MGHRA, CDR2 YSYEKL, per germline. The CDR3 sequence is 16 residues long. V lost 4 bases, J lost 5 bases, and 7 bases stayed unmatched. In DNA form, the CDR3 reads TGCGCCAGCAGCCTGACAGGGGAGGGGAATAATTCACCCCTCCACTTT. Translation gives CASSLTGEGNNSPLHF.

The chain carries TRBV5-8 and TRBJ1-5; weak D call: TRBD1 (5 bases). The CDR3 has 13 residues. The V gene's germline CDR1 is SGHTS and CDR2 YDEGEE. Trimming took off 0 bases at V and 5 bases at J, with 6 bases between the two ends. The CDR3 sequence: CASSLGGDQPQHF. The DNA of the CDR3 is TGTGCCAGCAGCTTGGGGGGCGATCAGCCCCAGCATTTT.

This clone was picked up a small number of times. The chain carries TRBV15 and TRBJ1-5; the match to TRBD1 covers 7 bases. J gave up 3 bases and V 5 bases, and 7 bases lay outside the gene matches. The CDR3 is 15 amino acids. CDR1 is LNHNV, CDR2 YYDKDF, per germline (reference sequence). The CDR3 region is CATSPRGQYNQPQHF. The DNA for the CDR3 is TGTGCCACCAGCCCTAGGGGACAGTACAATCAGCCCCAGCATTTT.

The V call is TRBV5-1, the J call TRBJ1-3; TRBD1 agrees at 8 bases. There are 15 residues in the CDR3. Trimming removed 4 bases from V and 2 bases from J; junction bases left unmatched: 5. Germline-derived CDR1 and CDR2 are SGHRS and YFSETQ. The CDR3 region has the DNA TGCGCCAGCAGCCGACAGGGGCTTGCTGGAAACACCATATATTTT. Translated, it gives CASSRQGLAGNTIYF.

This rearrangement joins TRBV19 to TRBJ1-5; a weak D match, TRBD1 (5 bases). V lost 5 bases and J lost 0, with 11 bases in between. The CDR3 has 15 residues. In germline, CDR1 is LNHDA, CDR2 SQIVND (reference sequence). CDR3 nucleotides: TGTGCCAGTAGTGGGGCAGGGATTAGCAATCAGCCCCAGCATTTT. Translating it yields CASSGAGISNQPQHF.

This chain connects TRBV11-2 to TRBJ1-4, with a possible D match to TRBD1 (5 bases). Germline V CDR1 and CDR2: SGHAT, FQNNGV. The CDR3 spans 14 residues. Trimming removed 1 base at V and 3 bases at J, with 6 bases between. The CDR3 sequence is CASSLGGPNEKLFF. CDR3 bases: TGTGCCAGCAGCTTAGGGGGCCCTAATGAAAAACTGTTTTTT.

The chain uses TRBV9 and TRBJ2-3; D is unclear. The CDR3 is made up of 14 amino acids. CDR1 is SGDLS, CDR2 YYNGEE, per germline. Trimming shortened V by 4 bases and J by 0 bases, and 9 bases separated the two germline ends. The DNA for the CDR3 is TGTGCCAGCAGCTTGGGCAGTAGCACAGATACGCAGTATTTT. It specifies CASSLGSSTDTQYF.

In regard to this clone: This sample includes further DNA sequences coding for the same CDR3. The CDR3: CASSRDRGYGYTF. The CDR3 DNA follows: TGCGCCAGCAGCAGGGACAGGGGCTATGGCTACACCTTC. The chain couples TRBV5-1 to TRBJ1-2; 10 nucleotides align to TRBD1. Looked up from germline, CDR1 is SGHRS and CDR2 is YFSETQ. This CDR3 has 13 amino acids. Trimming took 4 bases from V and 4 from J; bases not matched to a gene: 1. The full variable domain, rest sourced from reference TRBV5-1 and TRBJ1-2, is KAGVTQTPRYLIKTRGQQVTLSCSPISGHRSVSWYQQTPGQGLQFLFEYFSETQRNKGNFPGRFSGRQFSNSRSEMNVSTLELGDSALYLCASSRDRGYGYTFGSGTRLTVV.

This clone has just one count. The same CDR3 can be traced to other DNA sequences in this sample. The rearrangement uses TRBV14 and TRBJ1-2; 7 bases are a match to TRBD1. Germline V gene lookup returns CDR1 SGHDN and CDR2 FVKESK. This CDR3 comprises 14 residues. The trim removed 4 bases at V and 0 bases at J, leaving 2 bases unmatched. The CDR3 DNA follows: TGTGCCAGCAGCCGACAGGGAGCTAACTATGGCTACACCTTC. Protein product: CASSRQGANYGYTF. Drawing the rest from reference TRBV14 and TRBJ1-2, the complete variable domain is EAGVTQFPSHSVIEKGQTVTLRCDPISGHDNLYWYRRVMGKEIKFLLHFVKESKQDESGMPNNRFLAERTGGTYSTLKVQPAELEDSGVYFCASSRQGANYGYTFGSGTRLTVV.

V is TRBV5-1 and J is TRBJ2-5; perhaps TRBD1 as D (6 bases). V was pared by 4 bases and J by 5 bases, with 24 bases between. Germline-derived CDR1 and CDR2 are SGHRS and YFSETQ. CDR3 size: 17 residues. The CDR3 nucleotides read TGCGCCAGCAGCCGAGAGGGCAGGGGCCCCACAATGGAGACCCAGTACTTC. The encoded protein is CASSREGRGPTMETQYF.